Here is one TCR beta chain with its context. Its specificity is unknown. The sample is drawn from a study of CD8 T cells in Susac syndrome. General study findings and limits: The authors acknowledged that their TCR sequencing and HLA analysis involved a relatively small number of individuals.

CDR3 length: 13 residues. V shed 6 bases, J shed 7 bases, and the junction held 8 bases outside the gene matches. Germline CDR1 DFQATT, CDR2 SNEGSKA (reference sequence). Negative isolation yielded the CD8+ and CD4+ T cells, while FACS enriched the TEMRA cells. The RNA input was roughly 0.45 to 1 ug, and it was reverse transcribed with random hexamers. TCRdb independently ran MiXCR on the immunoSEQ multiplex PCR reads; one entry per CDR3 protein. The table includes about 140,000 distinct CDR3 sequences, 85% to 95% detected once. Sequenced sample: CD4+ T cells from PBMCs. The sequence was obtained from a human donor with multiple sclerosis. This chain uses TRBV20-1 with TRBJ1-4; 7 bases agree with TRBD1. DNA for the CDR3: TGCAGTGCGGCGCAGGGGGAGGTTGAAAAACTGTTTTTT. Translation: CSAAQGEVEKLFF.